The T cell receptor beta chain described here comes from a study of cytomegalovirus exposure and HLA in healthy donors. Looked up from germline, CDR1 is SNHLY and CDR2 is FYNNEI. The V and J ends lost 10 bases and 0 bases, in that order; junction bases with no gene match: 19. The CDR3 has 18 amino acids. The PCR had 60 Vbeta and 13 Jbeta primers. Here immunoSEQ multiplex PCR was the method, and the copy in TCRdb shows in-frame clones only, minus some. The sample contains 150,000 or so clones, about three quarters of which appear only once. Findings and caveats of the study: Most CMV-associated TCR beta chains appeared HLA-restricted in a later analysis. What a later analysis reportedly showed was that an Asian-associated ancestry cluster had fewer N-insertions than the approximately 700-donor mean. As a later analysis showed, several of the most significant clusters appeared to be linked to common viral pathogens. Cytomegalovirus-associated TCR beta chains were listed, numbering 164.

For this clone: Its matching antigen is unknown.

Sequencing was carried out using PBMCs. This receptor was obtained from a man aged 50 or older in good health and CMV-seropositive. This sequence joins TRBV2 and TRBJ2-3; TRBD2 matches at 7 bases. CDR3 region: CAINRGENANPSTDTQYF. DNA of the CDR3: TGTGCCATCAATCGGGGGGAGAACGCCAACCCTAGCACAGATACGCAGTATTTT.